This TCR beta chain appears in the sequencing data of a study of blood T cell repertoires in COVID-19 (dated by TCRdb to about 2020). With respect to the entire study: Collaborator samples came from the United States, Italy and Spain and covered acute and convalescent phases of COVID-19. The prospective study material was composed of cDNA or gDNA derived from T cells, B-cell-depleted T cells, or PBMCs. The samples were drawn from two sources: the first 160 participants of the ongoing ImmuneRACE study, and about 1,300 subjects contributed by 6 global collaborators. The sample metadata nearly always contained a de-identified subject ID, COVID-19 status, age in years and sex. Subjects who had been exposed to COVID-19, were actively infected with it, or had recovered from it provided the deeply sampled blood TCRbeta repertoires that made up the dataset. The repertoires were made available in a free public database intended to serve as a resource for research on the immune response to SARS-CoV-2. Where available, HLA class I and class II types were obtained from metadata supplied by the sample provider rather than from assay-based typing.

TCRbeta CDR3 regions were amplified from genomic DNA using the immunoSEQ Assay, a bias-controlled multiplex PCR. The paper's data handling went like this. Nucleated cell counts per sample were estimated from amplification of reference gene primers within the assay. Sequence reads were collapsed and filtered to measure the absolute abundance of every unique TCRbeta CDR3 rearrangement. For each sample, productive Simpson clonality was calculated as the square root of Simpson's diversity index across productive rearrangements. In TCRdb, the immuneACCESS table is reduced to in-frame sequences with V and J assigned. These tables do not hold every clone; where another copy was compared, an unresolved V gene accounts for under half, and the others remain unexplained. V and J calls plus clone size are reproduced from that table; the DNA served to infer D and trimming. The sample table holds about 100,000 clones, of which just under 80% were seen once. 9% to 14% of the sample goes to the ten largest clones.

Measured from the cysteine to the phenylalanine, the CDR3 is 16 residues long. CDR3 DNA is the only sequence kept; it has 48 bases, read in frame from the first base. Looking up the germline V gene yields CDR1 MNHEY and CDR2 SVGEGT. At the junction V is shortened by 5 bases and J by 5 bases, with 21 bases in between. In regard to this clone: This clone's antigen is unknown. Per-base qualities were not stored, and no clone one base away is much larger.

The paper's findings and limits, for the study overall: The quantity of clinical and demographic metadata differed by source and by participant and was supplied without curation.

The collaborating institutions used their own protocols to collect whole blood in K2EDTA tubes. Collaborator samples were shipped for TCRbeta analysis as frozen whole blood, isolated PBMCs, or DNA extracted from either sample type. Sequenced: peripheral blood. The chain is made from TRBV6-2 or TRBV6-3 and TRBJ2-5; matching of 6 bases hints at TRBD2 as the D gene. This clonotype was sampled from a woman aged 70-85 years with acute or convalescent COVID-19. In nucleotide form, the sequence is TGTGCCAGCAGTCCCCGGGTAGCGGCCCGGCGGGAGACCCAGTACTTC. It specifies CASSPRVAARRETQYF.